This T cell receptor (beta chain) comes out of a study of sequential checkpoint blockade in melanoma. This CDR3 is built from 15 residues. Trimming removed 3 bases from V and 14 bases from J, with 25 bases in between. Looked up from germline, CDR1 is SGDLS and CDR2 is YYNGEE. Sequenced by immunoSEQ multiplex PCR; TCRdb stores in-frame clones only, minus some. Among tens of thousands of clones, 85% to 90% were seen once, and the ten largest hold around 15%. The treatment was: randomized to nivolumab then ipilimumab (arm A) or the reverse (arm B). Here the sequenced sample was CD8+ T cells sorted from blood (inferred from file names), taken from a patient given nivolumab and ipilimumab in sequence. This clonotype was sampled from a human donor with melanoma. J is TRBJ2-3 and V is TRBV9, with TRBD2 as a possible D gene (6 bases). The CDR3 region is CASSAEPGDGPGRYF. The CDR3 DNA reads TGTGCCAGCAGCGCAGAACCGGGGGATGGGCCGGGGAGGTATTTT.